The next 7 T cell receptor beta chains were all read from a single sample in a study of T cells in Graves' hyperthyroidism and ophthalmopathy. TCR beta CDR3 sequences were amplified from RNA transcripts. Initially, a first-round RT-PCR of the TCR CDR3 employed the HTBI primer set. TCRdb re-analysed the multiplex PCR reads in MiXCR, keeping a single row per CDR3 protein. The sample consists of hundreds of thousands of distinct CDR3 sequences, roughly 40% of them appearing once. The sample consisted of blood. Receptors originate from a man aged 18 to 30 with Graves' hyperthyroidism.

The chain employs TRBV29-1 and TRBJ2-7; 10 bases fit TRBD1. J lost 5 bases, V lost 6 bases, and 10 bases had no gene match. The V gene's germline CDR1 is SQVTM and CDR2 ANQGSEA. The CDR3 totals 14 residues. The CDR3 loop reads CSVAWGQGTDEQYF. CDR3 coding DNA: TGCAGCGTAGCATGGGGACAGGGGACGGACGAGCAGTACTTC.

The chain uses TRBV7-2 and TRBJ1-4; tentatively, D is TRBD1 (6 bases). The V end lost 3 bases, the J end lost 8 bases, and 16 bases lay between the germline ends. The CDR3 length is 15 residues. Looked up from germline, CDR1 is SGHTA and CDR2 is FQGNSA. The CDR3 region has the DNA TGTGCCAGCAGCTTTATGGGGGGGGGCGGAGAAAAACTGTTTTTT. Its protein is CASSFMGGGGEKLFF. The entire variable domain, with the rest obtained from reference TRBV7-2 and TRBJ1-4, is as follows: GAGVSQSPSNKVTEKGKDVELRCDPISGHTALYWYRQSLGQGLEFLIYFQGNSAPDKSGLPSDRFSAERTGGSVSTLTIQRTQQEDSAVYLCASSFMGGGGEKLFFGSGTQLSVL.

This clonotype was seen a single time. V and J are TRBV2 and TRBJ1-6; D might be TRBD1 (5 bases). Germline loops: CDR1 SNHLY, CDR2 FYNNEI. The CDR3 totals 15 residues. CDR3 bases: TGTGCTAGGACCTGGGGCGGGGGTCGAATTTCACCCCTCCACTTT. Protein product: CARTWGGGRISPLHF.

This chain links TRBV25-1 with TRBJ2-2, with D hard to call. This CDR3 spans 15 amino acids. The V end lost 6 bases, the J end lost 3 bases, and 14 bases lay between the germline ends. CDR1 is MGHDK, CDR2 SYGVNS, per germline. The chain's CDR3 is CASSPTGYDTGELFF. CDR3 nucleotide sequence: TGTGCCAGCAGCCCTACCGGGTATGACACCGGGGAGCTGTTTTTT. Variable domain in full (rest from reference TRBV25-1 and TRBJ2-2): EADIYQTPRYLVIGTGKKITLECSQTMGHDKMYWYQQDPGMELHLIHYSYGVNSTEKGDLSSESTVSRIRTEHFPLTLESARPSHTSQYLCASSPTGYDTGELFFGEGSRLTVL.

This clonotype was seen at least ten times. The V call is TRBV9, the J call TRBJ2-7; TRBD1 or TRBD2 may be the D gene (5 bases each). Germline-derived CDR1 and CDR2 are SGDLS and YYNGEE. CDR3 size: 14 residues. Trimming cost V 0 bases and J 2 bases, with 9 bases left between them. CDR3 amino acids: CASSVDQGAYEQYF. The CDR3 nucleotides read TGTGCCAGCAGCGTAGACCAGGGAGCCTACGAGCAGTACTTC.

This clonotype was observed at least ten times. The chain is built from TRBV7-9 and TRBJ1-1; D gene unclear. This CDR3 comprises 14 residues. Trimming removed 5 bases at V and 1 base at J, with 11 bases between. The germline V gene has CDR1 SEHNR and CDR2 FQNEAQ (reference sequence). The chain's CDR3 is CASSEWDPNTEAFF. CDR3 bases: TGTGCCAGCAGCGAATGGGATCCGAACACTGAAGCTTTCTTT.

Many counts were recorded for this clonotype. The chain carries TRBV7-8 and TRBJ2-7; 9 nucleotides line up with TRBD2. This CDR3 is 15 amino acids long. V trimming: 5 bases; J trimming: 6 bases; junction bases outside the gene matches: 11. Germline V gives CDR1 SGHVS, CDR2 FQNEAQ. CDR3 sequence: CASSPTREGRTEQYF. The CDR3 DNA reads as TGTGCCAGCAGCCCTACGCGGGAGGGCCGTACCGAGCAGTACTTC.